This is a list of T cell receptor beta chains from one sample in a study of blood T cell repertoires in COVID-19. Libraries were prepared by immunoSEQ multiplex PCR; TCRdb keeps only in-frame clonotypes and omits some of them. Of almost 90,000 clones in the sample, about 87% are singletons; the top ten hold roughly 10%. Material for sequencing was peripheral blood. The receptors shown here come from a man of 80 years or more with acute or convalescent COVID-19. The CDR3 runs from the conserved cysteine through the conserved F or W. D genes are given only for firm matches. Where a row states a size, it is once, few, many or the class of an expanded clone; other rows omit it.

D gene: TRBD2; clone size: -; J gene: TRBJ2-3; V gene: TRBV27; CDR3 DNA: TGTGCCAGCAGTACCCAGCGGGAGGATCCGATAGATACGCAGTATTTT; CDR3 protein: CASSTQREDPIDTQYF
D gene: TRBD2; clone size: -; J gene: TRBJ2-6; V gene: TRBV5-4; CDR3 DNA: TGTGCCAGCAGCCCCGGACTAGCGGGAGGGGCTGGGGCCAACGTCCTGACTTTC; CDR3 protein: CASSPGLAGGAGANVLTF
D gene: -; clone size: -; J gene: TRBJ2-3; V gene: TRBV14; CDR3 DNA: TGTGCCAGCAGCCGAGGGACTAGCACAGATACGCAGTATTTT; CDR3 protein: CASSRGTSTDTQYF
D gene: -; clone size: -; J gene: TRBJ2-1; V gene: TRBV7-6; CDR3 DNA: TGTGCCAGCAGCTTTACCGGGACATATTACAATGAGCAGTTCTTC; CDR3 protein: CASSFTGTYYNEQFF
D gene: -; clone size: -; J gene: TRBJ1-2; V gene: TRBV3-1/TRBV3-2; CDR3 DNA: TGTGCCAGCAGCCAGAAACAGCTCAACTATGGCTACACCTTC; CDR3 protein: CASSQKQLNYGYTF
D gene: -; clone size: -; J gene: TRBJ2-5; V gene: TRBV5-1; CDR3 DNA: TGCGCCAGCAGCTTGGACCTAGCTCTGGAGACCCAGTACTTC; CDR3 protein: CASSLDLALETQYF
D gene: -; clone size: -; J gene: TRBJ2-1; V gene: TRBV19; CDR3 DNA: TGTGCCAGTACCCTATTCCCGAGCTCCTACAATGAGCAGTTCTTC; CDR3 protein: CASTLFPSSYNEQFF
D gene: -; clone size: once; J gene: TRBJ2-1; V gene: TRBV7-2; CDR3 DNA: TGTGCCAGCAGCTTAGAGCGGTACAGTTACAATGAGCAGTTCTTC; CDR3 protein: CASSLERYSYNEQFF
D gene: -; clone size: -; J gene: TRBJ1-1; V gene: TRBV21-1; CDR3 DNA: TGTGCCAGCAGCATGCGGGGGCGAGCCACTGAAGCTTTCTTT; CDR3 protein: CASSMRGRATEAFF
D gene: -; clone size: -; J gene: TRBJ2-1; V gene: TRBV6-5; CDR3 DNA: TGTGCCAGCAGTTACTCGGGCGGGAAATTCTACAATGAGCAGTTCTTC; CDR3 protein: CASSYSGGKFYNEQFF
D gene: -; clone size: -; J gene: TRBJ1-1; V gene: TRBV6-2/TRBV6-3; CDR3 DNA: TGTGCCAGCAGCAAAACTAACACTGAAGCTTTCTTT; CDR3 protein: CASSKTNTEAFF
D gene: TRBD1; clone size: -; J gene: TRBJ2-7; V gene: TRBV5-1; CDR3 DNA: TGCGCCAGCAGCTTCCGGACAGGGGAAGGGGAGCAGTACTTC; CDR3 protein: CASSFRTGEGEQYF
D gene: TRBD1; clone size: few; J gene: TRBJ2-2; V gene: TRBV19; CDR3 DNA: TGTGCCAGTAGTGGGATAGTCTGGGGGACAGGGGACACCGGGGAGCTGTTTTTT; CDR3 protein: CASSGIVWGTGDTGELFF
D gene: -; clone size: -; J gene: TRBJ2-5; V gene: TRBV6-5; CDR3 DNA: TGTGCCAGCAGGCCTCGGGGGGCGCATGAGACCCAGTACTTC; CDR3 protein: CASRPRGAHETQYF